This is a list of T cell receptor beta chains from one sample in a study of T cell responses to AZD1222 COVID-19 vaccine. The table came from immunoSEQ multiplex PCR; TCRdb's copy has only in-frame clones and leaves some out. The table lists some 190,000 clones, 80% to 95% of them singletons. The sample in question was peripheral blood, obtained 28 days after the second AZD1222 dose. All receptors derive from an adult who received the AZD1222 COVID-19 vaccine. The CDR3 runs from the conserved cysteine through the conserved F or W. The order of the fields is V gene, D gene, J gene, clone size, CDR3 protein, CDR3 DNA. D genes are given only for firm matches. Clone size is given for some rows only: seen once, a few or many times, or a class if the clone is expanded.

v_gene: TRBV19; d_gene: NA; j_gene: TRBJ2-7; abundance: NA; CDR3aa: CASSIGQNYEQYF; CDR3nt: TGTGCCAGTAGTATAGGACAGAACTACGAGCAGTACTTC
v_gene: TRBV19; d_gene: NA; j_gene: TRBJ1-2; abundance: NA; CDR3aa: CASSMSNYGYTF; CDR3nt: TGTGCCAGTAGTATGTCTAACTATGGCTACACCTTC
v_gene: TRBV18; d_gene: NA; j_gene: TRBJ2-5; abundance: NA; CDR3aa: CASSPRDGPQETQYF; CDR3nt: TGTGCCAGCTCACCACGGGACGGCCCCCAAGAGACCCAGTACTTC
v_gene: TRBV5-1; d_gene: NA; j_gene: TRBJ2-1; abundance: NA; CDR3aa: CASSPSTFIAASYNEQFF; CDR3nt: TGCGCCAGCAGCCCCTCGACCTTCATAGCGGCATCTTACAATGAGCAGTTCTTC
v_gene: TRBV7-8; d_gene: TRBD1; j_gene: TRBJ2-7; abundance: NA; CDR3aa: CASSLGQTGVGEQYF; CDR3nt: TGTGCCAGCAGCTTAGGGCAGACAGGGGTCGGCGAGCAGTACTTC
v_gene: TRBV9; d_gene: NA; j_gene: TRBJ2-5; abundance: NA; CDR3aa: CASTVGPLTQETQYF; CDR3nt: TGTGCCAGCACTGTGGGTCCTTTGACCCAAGAGACCCAGTACTTC
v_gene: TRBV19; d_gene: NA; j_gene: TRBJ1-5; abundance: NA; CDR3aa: CASSTQGSNQPQHF; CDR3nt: TGTGCCAGTAGTACGCAGGGTTCCAATCAGCCCCAGCATTTT
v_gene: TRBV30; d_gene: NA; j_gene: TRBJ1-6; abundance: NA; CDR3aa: CAWSAGLSALNSPLHF; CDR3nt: TGTGCCTGGAGTGCTGGACTGTCCGCCTTAAATTCACCCCTCCACTTT
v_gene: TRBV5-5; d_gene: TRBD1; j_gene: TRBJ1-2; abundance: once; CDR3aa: CASSLTGVEDTF; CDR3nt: TGTGCCAGCAGCCTTACAGGGGTGGAGGACACCTTC
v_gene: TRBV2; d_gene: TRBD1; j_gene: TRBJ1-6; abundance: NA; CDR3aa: CASSETGANSPLHF; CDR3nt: TGTGCCAGCAGTGAGACAGGGGCGAATTCACCCCTCCACTTT
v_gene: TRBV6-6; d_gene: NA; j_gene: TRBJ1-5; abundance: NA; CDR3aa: CAVRQGGQPQHF; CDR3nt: TGTGCAGTTCGGCAGGGCGGGCAGCCCCAGCATTTT
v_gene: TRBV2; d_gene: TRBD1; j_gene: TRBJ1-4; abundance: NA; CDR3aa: CASSVTGGEEKLFF; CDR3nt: TGTGCCAGCAGTGTGACAGGGGGCGAGGAAAAACTGTTTTTT
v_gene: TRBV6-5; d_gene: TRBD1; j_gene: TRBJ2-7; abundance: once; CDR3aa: CASSYGTGKGEQYF; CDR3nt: TGTGCCAGCAGTTACGGGACAGGGAAAGGCGAGCAGTACTTC
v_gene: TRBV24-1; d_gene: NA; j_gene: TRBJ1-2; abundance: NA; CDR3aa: CATSDEQGDGYTF; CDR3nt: TGTGCCACCAGTGATGAACAGGGCGATGGCTACACCTTC
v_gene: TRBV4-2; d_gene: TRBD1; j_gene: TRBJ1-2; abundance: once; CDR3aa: CASSRGPGGDNYGYTF; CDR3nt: TGTGCCAGCAGCCGGGGTCCAGGGGGCGATAACTATGGCTACACCTTC
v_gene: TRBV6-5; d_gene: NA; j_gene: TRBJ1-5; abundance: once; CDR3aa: CASSYSSGQPQHF; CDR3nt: TGTGCCAGCAGTTACTCTTCCGGTCAGCCCCAGCATTTT
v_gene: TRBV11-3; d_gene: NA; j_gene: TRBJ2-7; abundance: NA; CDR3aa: CASSLDPTSYEQYF; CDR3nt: TGTGCCAGCAGCTTAGACCCCACTAGCTACGAGCAGTACTTC
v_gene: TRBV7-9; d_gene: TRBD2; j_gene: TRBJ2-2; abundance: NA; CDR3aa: CATAGGSNTGELFF; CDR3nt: TGTGCCACCGCGGGAGGATCGAACACCGGGGAGCTGTTTTTT
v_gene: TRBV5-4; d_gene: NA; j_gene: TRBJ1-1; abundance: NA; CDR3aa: CASSLVGLMNTEAFF; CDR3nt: TGTGCCAGCAGCTTGGTGGGGTTGATGAACACTGAAGCTTTCTTT
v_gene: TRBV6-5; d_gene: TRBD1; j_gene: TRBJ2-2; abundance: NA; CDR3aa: CASSYSVTGDTGELFF; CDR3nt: TGTGCCAGCAGTTACTCCGTGACAGGGGACACCGGGGAGCTGTTTTTT
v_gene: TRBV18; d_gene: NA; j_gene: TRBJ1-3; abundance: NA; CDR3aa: CASSPKPQDTIYF; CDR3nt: TGTGCCAGCTCACCAAAACCGCAGGACACCATATATTTT
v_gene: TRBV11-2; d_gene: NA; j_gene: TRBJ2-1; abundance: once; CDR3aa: CASSPGRVNEQFF; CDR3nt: TGTGCCAGCAGCCCCGGACGGGTCAATGAGCAGTTCTTC
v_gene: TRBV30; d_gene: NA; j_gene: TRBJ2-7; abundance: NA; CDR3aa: CIMSVSQYF; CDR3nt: TGTATTATGTCGGTTTCGCAGTACTTC
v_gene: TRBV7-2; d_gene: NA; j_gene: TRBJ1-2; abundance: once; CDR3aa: CASSTGVGARNYGYTF; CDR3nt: TGTGCCAGCAGCACTGGTGTGGGGGCGCGGAACTATGGCTACACCTTC
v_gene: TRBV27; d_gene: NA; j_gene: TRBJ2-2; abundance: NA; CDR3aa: CASSLLGHLNTGELFF; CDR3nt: TGTGCCAGCAGTTTATTGGGCCACTTAAACACCGGGGAGCTGTTTTTT